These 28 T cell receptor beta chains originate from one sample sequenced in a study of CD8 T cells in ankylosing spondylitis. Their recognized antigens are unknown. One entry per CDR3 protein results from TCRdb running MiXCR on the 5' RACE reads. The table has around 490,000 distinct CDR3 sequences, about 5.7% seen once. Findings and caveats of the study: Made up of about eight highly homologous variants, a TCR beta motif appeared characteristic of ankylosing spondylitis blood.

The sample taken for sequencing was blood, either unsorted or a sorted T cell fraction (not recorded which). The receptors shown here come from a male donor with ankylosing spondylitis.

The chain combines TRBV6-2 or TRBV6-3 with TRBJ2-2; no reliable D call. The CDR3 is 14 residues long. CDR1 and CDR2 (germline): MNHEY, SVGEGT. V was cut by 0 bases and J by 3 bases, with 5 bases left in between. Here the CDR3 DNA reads TGTGCCAGCAGTTACTCTGTGGACACCGGGGAGCTGTTTTTT. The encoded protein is CASSYSVDTGELFF.

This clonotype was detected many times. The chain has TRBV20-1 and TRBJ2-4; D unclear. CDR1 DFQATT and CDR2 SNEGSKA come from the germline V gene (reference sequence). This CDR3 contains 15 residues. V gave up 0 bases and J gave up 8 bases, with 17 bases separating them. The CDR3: CSARDSRAHGYIQYF. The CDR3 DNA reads TGCAGTGCTAGAGATAGTCGGGCCCACGGTTACATTCAGTACTTC.

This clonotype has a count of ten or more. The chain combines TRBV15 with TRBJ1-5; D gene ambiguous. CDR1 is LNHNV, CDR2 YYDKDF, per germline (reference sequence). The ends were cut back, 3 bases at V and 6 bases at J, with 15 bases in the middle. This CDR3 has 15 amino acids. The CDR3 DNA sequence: TGTGCCACCAGCAGCGGCATCACGGGTAGTCAGCCCCAGCATTTT. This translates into CATSSGITGSQPQHF. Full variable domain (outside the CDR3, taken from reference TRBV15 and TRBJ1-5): DAMVIQNPRYQVTQFGKPVTLSCSQTLNHNVMYWYQQKSSQAPKLLFHYYDKDFNNEADTPDNFQSRRPNTSFCFLDIRSPGLGDTAMYLCATSSGITGSQPQHFGDGTRLSIL.

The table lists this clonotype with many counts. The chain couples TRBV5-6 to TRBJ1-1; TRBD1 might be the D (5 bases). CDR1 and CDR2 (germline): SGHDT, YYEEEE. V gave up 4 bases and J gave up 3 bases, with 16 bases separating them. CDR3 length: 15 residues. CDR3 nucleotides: TGTGCCAGCAGCGGACTCGAGGGGCTGGACACTGAAGCTTTCTTT. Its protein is CASSGLEGLDTEAFF.

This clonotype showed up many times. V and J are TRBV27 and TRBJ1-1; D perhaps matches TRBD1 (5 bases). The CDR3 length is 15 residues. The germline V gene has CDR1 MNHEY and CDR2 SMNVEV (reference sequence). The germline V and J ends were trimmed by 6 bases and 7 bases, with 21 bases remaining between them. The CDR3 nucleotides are TGTGCCAGCAGGCAAACGGGACGGATTATGAATGAAGCTTTCTTT. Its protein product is CASRQTGRIMNEAFF.

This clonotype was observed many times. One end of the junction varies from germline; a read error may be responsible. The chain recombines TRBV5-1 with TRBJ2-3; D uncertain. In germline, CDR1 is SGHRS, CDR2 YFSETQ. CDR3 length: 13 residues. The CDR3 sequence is CASSLPSTNTQYF. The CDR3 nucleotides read TGCGCCAGCAGCTTGCCCTCCACAAATACGCAGTATTTT.

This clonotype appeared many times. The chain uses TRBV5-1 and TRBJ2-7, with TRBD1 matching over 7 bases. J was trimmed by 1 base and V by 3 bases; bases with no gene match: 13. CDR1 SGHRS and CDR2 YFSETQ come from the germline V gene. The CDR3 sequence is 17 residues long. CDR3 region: CASSSYVSRDRSYEQYF. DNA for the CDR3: TGCGCCAGCAGCTCTTATGTATCCCGGGACAGATCCTACGAGCAGTACTTC. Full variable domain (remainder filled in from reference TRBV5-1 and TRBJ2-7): KAGVTQTPRYLIKTRGQQVTLSCSPISGHRSVSWYQQTPGQGLQFLFEYFSETQRNKGNFPGRFSGRQFSNSRSEMNVSTLELGDSALYLCASSSYVSRDRSYEQYFGPGTRLTVT.

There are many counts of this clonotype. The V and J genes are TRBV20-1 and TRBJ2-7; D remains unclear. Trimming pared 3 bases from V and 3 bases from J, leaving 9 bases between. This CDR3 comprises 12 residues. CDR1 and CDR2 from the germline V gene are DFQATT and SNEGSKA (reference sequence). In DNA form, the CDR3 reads TGCAGTGCTAGTCAAAACCTCTACGAGCAGTACTTC. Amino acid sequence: CSASQNLYEQYF.

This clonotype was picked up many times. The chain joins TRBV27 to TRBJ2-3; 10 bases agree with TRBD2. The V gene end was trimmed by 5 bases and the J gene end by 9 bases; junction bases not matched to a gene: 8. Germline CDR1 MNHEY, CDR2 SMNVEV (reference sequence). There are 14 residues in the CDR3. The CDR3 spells CASSLPGLAMTQYF. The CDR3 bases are TGTGCCAGCAGTCTACCGGGACTAGCGATGACGCAGTATTTT.

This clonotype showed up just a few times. The chain's CDR3 is CASSQFSPQHF. The CDR3, as DNA: TGTGCCAGCAGCCAATTCTCGCCCCAGCATTTT. This chain links TRBV12-3 or TRBV12-4 with TRBJ1-5, with D hard to call. This CDR3 contains 11 residues. V shed 6 bases and J shed 9 bases, with 9 bases lying between them.

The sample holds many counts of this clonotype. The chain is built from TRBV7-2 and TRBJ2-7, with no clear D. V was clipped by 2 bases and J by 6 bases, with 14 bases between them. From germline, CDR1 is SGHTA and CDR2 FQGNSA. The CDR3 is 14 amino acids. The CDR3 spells CASSLLSTIPEQYF. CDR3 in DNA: TGTGCCAGCAGCTTACTCTCTACAATCCCCGAGCAGTACTTC.

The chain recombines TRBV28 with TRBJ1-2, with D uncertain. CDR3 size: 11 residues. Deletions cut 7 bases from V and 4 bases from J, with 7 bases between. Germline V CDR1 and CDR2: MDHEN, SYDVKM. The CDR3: CASKWVYGYTF. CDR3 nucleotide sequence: TGTGCCAGCAAGTGGGTCTATGGCTACACCTTC.

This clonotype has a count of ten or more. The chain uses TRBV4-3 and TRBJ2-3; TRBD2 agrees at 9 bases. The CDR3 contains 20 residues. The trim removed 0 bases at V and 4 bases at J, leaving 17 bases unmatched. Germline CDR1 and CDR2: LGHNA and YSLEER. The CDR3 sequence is CASSQEAPAGGRLVSDTQYF. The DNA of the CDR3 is TGCGCCAGCAGCCAAGAGGCTCCAGCGGGGGGACGGTTGGTTTCAGATACGCAGTATTTT.

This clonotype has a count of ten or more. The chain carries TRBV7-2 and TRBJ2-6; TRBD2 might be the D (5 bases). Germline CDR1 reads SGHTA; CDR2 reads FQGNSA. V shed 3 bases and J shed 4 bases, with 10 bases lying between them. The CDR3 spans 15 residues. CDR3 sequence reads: CASSFRGFGANVLTF. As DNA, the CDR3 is TGTGCCAGCAGCTTTAGAGGGTTCGGGGCCAACGTCCTGACTTTC.

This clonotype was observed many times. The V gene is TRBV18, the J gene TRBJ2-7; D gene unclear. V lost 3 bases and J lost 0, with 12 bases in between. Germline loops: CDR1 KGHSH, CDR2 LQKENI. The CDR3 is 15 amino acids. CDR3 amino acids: CASSPNILSSYEQYF. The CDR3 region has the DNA TGTGCCAGCTCACCGAATATCCTATCCTCCTACGAGCAGTACTTC.

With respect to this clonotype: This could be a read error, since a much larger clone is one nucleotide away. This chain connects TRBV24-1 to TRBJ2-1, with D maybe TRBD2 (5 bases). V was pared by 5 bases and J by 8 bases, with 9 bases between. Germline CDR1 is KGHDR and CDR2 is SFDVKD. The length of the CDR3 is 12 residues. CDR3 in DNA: TGTGCCACCAGTGCGCTGGGAGATGAGCAGTTCTTC. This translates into CATSALGDEQFF.

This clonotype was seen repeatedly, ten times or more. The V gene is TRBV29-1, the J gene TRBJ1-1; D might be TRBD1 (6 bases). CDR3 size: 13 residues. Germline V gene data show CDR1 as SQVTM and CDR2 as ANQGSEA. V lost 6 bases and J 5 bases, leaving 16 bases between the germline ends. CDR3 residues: CSVPHRVRTEAFF. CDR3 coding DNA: TGCAGCGTCCCCCACAGGGTGAGGACTGAAGCTTTCTTT. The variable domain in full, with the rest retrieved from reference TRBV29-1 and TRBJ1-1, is SAVISQKPSRDICQRGTSLTIQCQVDSQVTMMFWYRQQPGQSLTLIATANQGSEATYESGFVIDKFPISRPNLTFSTLTVSNMSPEDSSIYLCSVPHRVRTEAFFGQGTRLTVV.

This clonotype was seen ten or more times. DNA for the CDR3: TGCAGCGTGAAGGTGGGAGCTGAGACCCAGTACTTC. Translated: CSVKVGAETQYF. The chain employs TRBV29-1 and TRBJ2-5, with D perhaps matching TRBD2 (5 bases). The germline V gene has CDR1 SQVTM and CDR2 ANQGSEA. The ends were cut back, 6 bases at V and 5 bases at J, with 13 bases in the middle. This CDR3 spans 12 amino acids.

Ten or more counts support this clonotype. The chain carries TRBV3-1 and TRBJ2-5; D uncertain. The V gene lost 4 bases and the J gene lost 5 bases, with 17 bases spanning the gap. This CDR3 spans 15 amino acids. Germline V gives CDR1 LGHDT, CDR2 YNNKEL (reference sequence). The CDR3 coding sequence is TGTGCCAGCAGCCCACGACTTAGCCGATTTGAGACCCAGTACTTC. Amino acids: CASSPRLSRFETQYF.

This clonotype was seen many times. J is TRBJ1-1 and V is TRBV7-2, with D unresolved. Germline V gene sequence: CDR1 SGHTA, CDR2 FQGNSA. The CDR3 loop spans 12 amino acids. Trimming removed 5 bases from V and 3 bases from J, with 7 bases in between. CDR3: CASSPTYTEAFF. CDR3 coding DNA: TGTGCCAGCAGCCCCACGTACACTGAAGCTTTCTTT.

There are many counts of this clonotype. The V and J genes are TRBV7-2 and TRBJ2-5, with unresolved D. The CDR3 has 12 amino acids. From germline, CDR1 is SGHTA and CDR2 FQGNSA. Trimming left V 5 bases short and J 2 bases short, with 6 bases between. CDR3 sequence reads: CASSHVQETQYF. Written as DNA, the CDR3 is TGTGCCAGCAGCCATGTGCAAGAGACCCAGTACTTC.

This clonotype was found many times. DNA of the CDR3: TGTGCCAGCACAACCCGGGACAGGGGGCCCTTGGGGGATCAGCCCCAGCATTTT. This translates into CASTTRDRGPLGDQPQHF. The chain carries TRBV21-1 and TRBJ1-5; TRBD1 reflects the table's D call only, with no check against the DNA. TRBV21-1 is reported as a pseudogene. This CDR3 has 18 amino acids.

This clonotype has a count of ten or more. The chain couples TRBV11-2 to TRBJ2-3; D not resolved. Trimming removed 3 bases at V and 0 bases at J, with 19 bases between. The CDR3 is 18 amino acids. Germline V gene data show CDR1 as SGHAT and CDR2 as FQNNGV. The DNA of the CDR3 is TGTGCCAGCAGCTTCCGAGTTTCCTTACAATCTAGCACAGATACGCAGTATTTT. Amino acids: CASSFRVSLQSSTDTQYF.

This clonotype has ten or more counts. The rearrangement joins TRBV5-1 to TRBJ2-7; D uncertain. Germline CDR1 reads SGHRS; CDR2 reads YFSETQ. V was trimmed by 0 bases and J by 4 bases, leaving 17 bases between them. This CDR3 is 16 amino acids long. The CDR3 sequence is CASSLGGSRLVYEQYF. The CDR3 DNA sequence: TGCGCCAGCAGCTTGGGTGGTTCCAGATTAGTGTACGAGCAGTACTTC.

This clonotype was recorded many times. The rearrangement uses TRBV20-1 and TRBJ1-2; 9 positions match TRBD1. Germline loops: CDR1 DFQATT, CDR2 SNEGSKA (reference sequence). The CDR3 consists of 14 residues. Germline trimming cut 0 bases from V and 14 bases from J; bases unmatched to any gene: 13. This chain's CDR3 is CSARDRRTGAPGTF. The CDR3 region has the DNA TGCAGTGCTAGAGATCGAAGGACAGGGGCCCCCGGGACCTTC.

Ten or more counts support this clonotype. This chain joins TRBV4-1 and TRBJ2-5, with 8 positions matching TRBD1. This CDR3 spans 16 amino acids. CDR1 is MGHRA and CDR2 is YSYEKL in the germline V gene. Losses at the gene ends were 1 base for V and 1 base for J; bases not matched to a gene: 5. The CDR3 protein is CASSQGDRGLQETQYF. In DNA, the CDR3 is TGCGCCAGCAGCCAAGGCGACAGGGGCCTCCAAGAGACCCAGTACTTC.

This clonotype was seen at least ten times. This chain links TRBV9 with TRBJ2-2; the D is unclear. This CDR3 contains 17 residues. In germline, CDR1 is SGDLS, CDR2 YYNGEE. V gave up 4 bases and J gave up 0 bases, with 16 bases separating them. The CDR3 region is CASSPRPVSPNTGELFF. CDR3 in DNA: TGTGCCAGCAGCCCGCGCCCCGTGAGCCCGAACACCGGGGAGCTGTTTTTT.

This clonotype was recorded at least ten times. The CDR3 spells CASSSSTGRNIQYF. Here the CDR3 DNA reads TGTGCCAGCAGTTCCTCGACAGGGAGAAACATTCAGTACTTC. The chain couples TRBV27 to TRBJ2-4, with 7 positions matching TRBD1. Germline V gives CDR1 MNHEY, CDR2 SMNVEV (reference sequence). The CDR3 covers 14 residues. V was clipped by 4 bases and J by 6 bases; unmatched bases: 6.